This T cell receptor (beta chain) was sequenced in a study of patients and donors after allogeneic stem cell transplantation. This clonotype showed up many times. TCRdb reprocessed the RT-PCR reads with MiXCR, giving one entry per CDR3 protein. There are tens of thousands of distinct CDR3 sequences in the sample; 4.5% to 5% occur only once, and about 2.5% lies in the top ten. The origin of this receptor is a human donor who was either an allogeneic HSCT recipient or a stem cell or donor lymphocyte infusion donor (not recorded which). It is not recorded whose cells these are; they may come from a transplant donor. Specimen: blood, either unsorted or a sorted T cell fraction (not recorded which).

The chain's CDR3 is CASSGGGILGGYTF. The DNA for the CDR3 is TGTGCCAGCAGCGGGGGGGGAATCTTGGGAGGCTACACCTTC. This chain uses TRBV9 with TRBJ1-2; TRBD1 is a possible D gene (5 bases). The V gene lost 3 bases and the J gene lost 8 bases, with 17 bases spanning the gap. The CDR3 covers 14 residues. In germline, CDR1 is SGDLS, CDR2 YYNGEE.